This T cell receptor (beta chain) was sequenced for a study of cytomegalovirus exposure and HLA in healthy donors. Study at large: The use of the same platform for the 110 or so validation repertoires and the approximately 670 first-cohort repertoires was reported by a later analysis.

This table comes from immunoSEQ multiplex PCR, and its TCRdb copy is limited to in-frame clones, with some not included. The sample records some 250,000 clones, 90% being singletons. The receptor's source is a young woman in good health and CMV-seronegative. Material: PBMCs.

The CDR3 sequence: CASSQDGAGAEEAFF. The CDR3 nucleotides read TGCGCCAGCAGCCAAGATGGGGCAGGGGCCGAGGAAGCTTTCTTT. V gene TRBV4-1 combines with J gene TRBJ1-1; maybe TRBD1 (6 bases). The V and J ends lost 0 bases and 8 bases respectively, with 16 bases between them. The CDR3 has 15 amino acids. Germline CDR1 MGHRA, CDR2 YSYEKL.